Listed below are T cell receptor beta chains from one sample, sequenced in a study of T cell clones after liver transplantation. Only in-frame clones appear in the TCRdb table, and some are missing; sequencing was by immunoSEQ multiplex PCR. The table includes about 80,000 clones, nearly 85% detected once. The source material was CD4+ T cells from blood, sampled 45 to 46 months after liver transplant. Receptors originate from a human patient who received a liver transplant. Part of the T cell pool may stem from the graft donor. Both conserved end residues are part of each CDR3. The order of the fields is D gene, clone size, V gene, CDR3 length, J gene, CDR3 protein, CDR3 DNA. D genes are given only for firm matches. Clone size, where shown, is once, few, many, or a class for clones that have expanded.

D: TRBD2; size: NA; V: TRBV5-1; length: 14; J: TRBJ2-7; CDR3: CASSPGGTTYEQYF; DNA: TGCGCCAGCAGCCCCGGGGGGACTACCTACGAGCAGTACTTC
D: NA; size: NA; V: TRBV5-1; length: 15; J: TRBJ2-5; CDR3: CASSTATYLQETQYF; DNA: TGCGCCAGCAGCACAGCGACATACCTCCAAGAGACCCAGTACTTC
D: NA; size: few; V: TRBV6-1; length: 15; J: TRBJ2-2; CDR3: CASSEVVSYTGELFF; DNA: TGTGCCAGCAGTGAAGTGGTCTCCTACACCGGGGAGCTGTTTTTT
D: NA; size: NA; V: TRBV27; length: 15; J: TRBJ1-1; CDR3: CASSLKGPPNTEAFF; DNA: TGTGCCAGCAGTTTAAAAGGACCGCCGAACACTGAAGCTTTCTTT
D: NA; size: once; V: TRBV7-3; length: 15; J: TRBJ2-1; CDR3: CASSSRRSSYNEQFF; DNA: TGTGCCAGCAGCTCGCGTAGGAGCTCCTACAATGAGCAGTTCTTC
D: NA; size: NA; V: TRBV29-1; length: 12; J: TRBJ2-1; CDR3: CSLRGAGHEQFF; DNA: TGCAGCCTACGAGGGGCTGGCCATGAGCAGTTCTTC
D: NA; size: NA; V: TRBV23-1; length: 14; J: TRBJ2-7; CDR3: CASSHLIDLGEQYF; DNA: TGCGCCAGCAGTCATCTAATCGATTTGGGCGAGCAGTACTTC
D: NA; size: NA; V: TRBV7-2; length: 13; J: TRBJ1-5; CDR3: CASSLVRHQPQHF; DNA: TGTGCCAGCAGCTTAGTGAGGCATCAGCCCCAGCATTTT
D: NA; size: NA; V: TRBV28; length: 14; J: TRBJ2-7; CDR3: CASRDGPKDYEQYF; DNA: TGTGCCAGCCGTGACGGGCCTAAAGATTACGAGCAGTACTTC
D: TRBD2; size: NA; V: TRBV2; length: 15; J: TRBJ2-2; CDR3: CASRGSGRDGGELFF; DNA: TGTGCCAGCAGGGGTAGCGGGAGGGACGGCGGGGAGCTGTTTTTT
D: NA; size: NA; V: TRBV27; length: 12; J: TRBJ1-1; CDR3: CASSRISGEAFF; DNA: TGTGCCAGCAGCCGTATCTCGGGTGAAGCTTTCTTT
D: TRBD1; size: NA; V: TRBV7-6; length: 16; J: TRBJ2-3; CDR3: CASSPYRGISTDTQYF; DNA: TGTGCCAGCAGCCCATACAGGGGGATTAGCACAGATACGCAGTATTTT
D: TRBD1; size: NA; V: TRBV9; length: 12; J: TRBJ1-1; CDR3: CASSGTGTEAFF; DNA: TGTGCCAGCAGCGGGACAGGGACTGAAGCTTTCTTT
D: NA; size: NA; V: TRBV5-6; length: 14; J: TRBJ1-2; CDR3: CASSDMIGARGYTF; DNA: TGTGCCAGCAGCGATATGATCGGGGCGCGGGGCTACACCTTC
D: TRBD1; size: few; V: TRBV2; length: 13; J: TRBJ1-5; CDR3: CASKGQVNQPQHF; DNA: TGTGCCAGCAAAGGACAGGTCAATCAGCCCCAGCATTTT
D: NA; size: NA; V: TRBV27; length: 15; J: TRBJ2-2; CDR3: CASSTTLGGTGELFF; DNA: TGTGCCAGCAGCACTACCCTGGGCGGGACCGGGGAGCTGTTTTTT
D: NA; size: NA; V: TRBV6-5; length: 14; J: TRBJ2-2; CDR3: CASSRGSNTGELFF; DNA: TGTGCCAGCTCGCGGGGCTCGAACACCGGGGAGCTGTTTTTT
D: NA; size: NA; V: TRBV5-8; length: 15; J: TRBJ1-1; CDR3: CASSLGRNRRTEAFF; DNA: TGTGCCAGCAGCTTGGGGCGGAACCGGAGGACTGAAGCTTTCTTT
D: NA; size: NA; V: TRBV28; length: 13; J: TRBJ2-5; CDR3: CASSLGASETQYF; DNA: TGTGCCAGCAGTTTGGGAGCTTCAGAGACCCAGTACTTC
D: TRBD1; size: NA; V: TRBV28; length: 15; J: TRBJ1-3; CDR3: CASRSSTGTGNTIYF; DNA: TGTGCCAGCAGATCATCGACAGGGACCGGAAACACCATATATTTT
D: NA; size: few; V: TRBV20-1; length: 11; J: TRBJ1-1; CDR3: CTFGGGTEAFF; DNA: TGCACCTTCGGGGGTGGCACTGAAGCTTTCTTT
D: NA; size: NA; V: TRBV2; length: 14; J: TRBJ2-5; CDR3: CASKRLDSQETQYF; DNA: TGTGCCAGCAAACGACTAGACAGTCAAGAGACCCAGTACTTC
D: NA; size: NA; V: TRBV5-1; length: 15; J: TRBJ2-7; CDR3: CASSYPTGAIDEQYF; DNA: TGCGCCAGCAGCTACCCGACGGGGGCAATAGACGAGCAGTACTTC
D: NA; size: many; V: TRBV21-1; length: 15; J: TRBJ2-7; CDR3: CASSKPGPSVDEQYF; DNA: TGTGCCAGCAGCAAACCGGGACCCTCCGTTGACGAGCAGTACTTC
D: NA; size: NA; V: TRBV28; length: 12; J: TRBJ1-5; CDR3: CASSLEGEPQHF; DNA: TGTGCCAGCAGTTTAGAGGGGGAGCCCCAGCATTTT
D: TRBD1; size: NA; V: TRBV2; length: 13; J: TRBJ2-7; CDR3: CASIGQGWYEQYF; DNA: TGTGCCAGCATTGGACAGGGGTGGTACGAGCAGTACTTC
D: TRBD2; size: NA; V: TRBV5-4; length: 13; J: TRBJ2-7; CDR3: CASSRDYSYEQYF; DNA: TGTGCCAGCAGCCGGGACTACTCCTACGAGCAGTACTTC
D: NA; size: NA; V: TRBV6-1; length: 11; J: TRBJ2-7; CDR3: CASTFRYEQYF; DNA: TGTGCCAGTACTTTTCGCTACGAGCAGTACTTC
D: TRBD2; size: NA; V: TRBV6-5; length: 11; J: TRBJ2-3; CDR3: CASRREGTQYF; DNA: TGTGCCAGCCGGAGGGAGGGTACGCAGTATTTT
D: TRBD1; size: few; V: TRBV28; length: 15; J: TRBJ1-1; CDR3: CASINPGQGFPEAFF; DNA: TGTGCCAGCATCAATCCGGGACAGGGGTTCCCTGAAGCTTTCTTT
D: NA; size: NA; V: TRBV18; length: 16; J: TRBJ1-3; CDR3: CASSPVTGAPGNTIYF; DNA: TGTGCCAGCTCACCCGTAACGGGGGCGCCCGGAAACACCATATATTTT
D: NA; size: NA; V: TRBV6-5; length: 15; J: TRBJ2-1; CDR3: CASRATGLSYNEQFF; DNA: TGTGCCAGCAGAGCTACAGGGCTATCCTACAATGAGCAGTTCTTC
D: NA; size: NA; V: TRBV5-4; length: 14; J: TRBJ1-4; CDR3: CASSSGKDNEKLFF; DNA: TGTGCCAGCAGCTCTGGGAAAGATAATGAAAAACTGTTTTTT
D: TRBD2; size: NA; V: TRBV28; length: 16; J: TRBJ2-5; CDR3: CASSSPGAGGQETQYF; DNA: TGTGCCAGCAGCTCTCCGGGGGCGGGAGGTCAAGAGACCCAGTACTTC
D: NA; size: NA; V: TRBV5-1; length: 14; J: TRBJ2-1; CDR3: CASTPRTGGNEQFF; DNA: TGCGCCAGCACCCCTCGGACGGGCGGCAATGAGCAGTTCTTC
D: NA; size: NA; V: TRBV2; length: 15; J: TRBJ2-5; CDR3: CASSEGFDYQETQYF; DNA: TGTGCCAGCAGTGAAGGTTTTGACTACCAAGAGACCCAGTACTTC
D: NA; size: NA; V: TRBV21-1; length: 14; J: TRBJ1-4; CDR3: CASSKVATNEKLFF; DNA: TGTGCCAGCAGCAAAGTTGCAACTAATGAAAAACTGTTTTTT